Listed here are 6 T cell receptor beta chains from one sample, sequenced in a study of cytomegalovirus exposure and HLA in healthy donors. The PCR made use of 60 Vbeta and 13 Jbeta primers. TCRdb's copy holds only in-frame clones and misses some; the assay was immunoSEQ multiplex PCR. The table shows fewer than 250,000 clones, with approximately 83% occurring only once. The sample was PBMCs. All receptors come from a woman in her 50s in good health and CMV-seropositive.

This chain connects TRBV18 to TRBJ1-5, with a tentative D call TRBD1 (6 bases). V was trimmed by 2 bases and J by 3 bases, leaving 8 bases between them. The CDR3 sequence is 14 residues long. Germline CDR1 is KGHSH and CDR2 is LQKENI. CDR3 DNA sequence: TGTGCCAGCTCACCAGGACAGTTCAATCAGCCCCAGCATTTT. Translation gives CASSPGQFNQPQHF.

This sequence joins TRBV15 and TRBJ1-1; 9 nucleotides match TRBD1. The CDR3 sequence is 16 residues long. CDR1 LNHNV and CDR2 YYDKDF come from the germline V gene (reference sequence). V lost 2 bases and J lost 1; bases outside the gene matches: 5. The DNA of the CDR3 is TGTGCCACCAGCAGAATTACAGGGGGCGGGAACACTGAAGCTTTCTTT. Translation gives CATSRITGGGNTEAFF.

This sequence joins TRBV7-8 and TRBJ2-7; 9 nucleotides line up with TRBD2. CDR3 size: 15 residues. CDR1 is SGHVS, CDR2 FQNEAQ, per germline. V lost 1 base and J lost 4; bases outside the gene matches: 5. Written as DNA, the CDR3 is TGTGCCAGCAGCTTAGTAGTTAGCGGGAGTTACGAGCAGTACTTC. As protein: CASSLVVSGSYEQYF.

The chain joins TRBV30 to TRBJ2-5; TRBD1 might be the D (5 bases). Trimming took 0 bases from V and 7 from J, leaving 15 bases between them. The CDR3 length is 14 residues. Germline assignment: CDR1 GTSNPN and CDR2 SVGIG (reference sequence). Written as DNA, the CDR3 is TGTGCCTGGAGTGTAAAAGGGGCCCCAGGGACCCAGTACTTC. As protein: CAWSVKGAPGTQYF.

This clone showed up just once. V and J are TRBV30 and TRBJ1-5; D gene uncertain. The germline V and J ends were trimmed by 2 bases and 3 bases, with 5 bases remaining between them. The CDR3 has 12 amino acids. Germline V CDR1 and CDR2: GTSNPN, SVGIG (reference sequence). CDR3 sequence reads: CAWSFYNQPQHF. DNA of the CDR3: TGTGCCTGGAGTTTCTACAATCAGCCCCAGCATTTT.

V usage is TRBV4-1 and J usage is TRBJ1-2; 12 nucleotides match TRBD1. V shed 0 bases and J 8 bases; nucleotides not matched to a gene: 1. This CDR3 has 14 amino acids. Germline V CDR1 and CDR2: MGHRA, YSYEKL. CDR3 bases: TGCGCCAGCAGCCAAGATGGGACAGGGGGCGGCTACACCTTC. It encodes CASSQDGTGGGYTF.